This T cell receptor beta chain was captured by sequencing in a study of T cell repertoires in cytomegalovirus infection (dated by TCRdb to about 2019). Study-level background: Donor HLA type was relevant to the analysis, because carriage of CMV infection together with the matching HLA type was indicated by public TCR beta signatures. General findings and caveats noted by the study authors: In both this cohort and an independent cohort of several hundred donors, the cumulative frequency of public TCR beta family members distinguished carriers of CMV infection plus the relevant HLA type. The ex vivo response was dominated by HLA-C-restricted CMV-specific TCR beta clonotypes, and the single most frequent clonotype in two of eight donors was supplied by these HLA-C-restricted clonotypes.

TCRdb names Illumina HiSeq 1500 as the instrument used. TCRdb trimmed the raw reads at Q25, called clones with MiXCR and kept productive beta chains. Under each unique CDR3 protein, matching rows form one entry showing the most common genes and DNA. Present in this sample are about 240,000 distinct CDR3 sequences, roughly an eighth of which were seen just once. 1.5% to 2% of the sample rests with the top ten. The germline V gene supplies CDR1 SGDLS and CDR2 YYNGEE. Relative to germline, V is 4 bases shorter and J is 3 bases shorter, with 13 bases between their ends. The CDR3 has 14 amino acids, counting the end cysteine and phenylalanine. Of all the DNA, just the CDR3 is kept, 42 bases in frame from base 1. This clonotype was recorded at least ten times. Its antigen remains unidentified. No base quality information exists; no much larger clone differs at one position.

Sequencing was carried out using PBMCs. This receptor chain uses TRBV9 and TRBJ1-1; TRBD1 could be the D gene, as 5 bases match. This TCR was sampled from a human donor in good health (CMV status not recorded). Some clones in this sample may be carry-over from other donors' samples. The CDR3 has the sequence CASSPWGGDTEAFF. The nucleotide sequence reads TGTGCCAGCAGCCCCTGGGGGGGGGACACTGAAGCTTTCTTT.